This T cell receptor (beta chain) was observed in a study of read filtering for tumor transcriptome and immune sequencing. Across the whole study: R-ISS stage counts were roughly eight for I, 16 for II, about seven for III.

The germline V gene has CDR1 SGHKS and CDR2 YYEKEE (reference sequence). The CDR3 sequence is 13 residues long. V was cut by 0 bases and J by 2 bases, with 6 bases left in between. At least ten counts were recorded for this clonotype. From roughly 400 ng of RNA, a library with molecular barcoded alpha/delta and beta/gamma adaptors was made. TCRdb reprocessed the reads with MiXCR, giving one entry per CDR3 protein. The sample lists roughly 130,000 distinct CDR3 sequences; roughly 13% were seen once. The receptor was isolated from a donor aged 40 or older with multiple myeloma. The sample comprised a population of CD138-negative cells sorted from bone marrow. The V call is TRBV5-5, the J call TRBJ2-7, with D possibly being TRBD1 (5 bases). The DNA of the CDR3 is TGTGCCAGCAGCTTGGCCAGGGCCTACGAGCAGTACTTC. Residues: CASSLARAYEQYF.